This T cell receptor beta chain was identified in a study of graft-versus-host responses after intestinal transplantation. In the study overall: Tacrolimus plus steroids were given to all recipients for roughly three years, preceded by anti-thymocyte globulin induction. Overall study findings and caveats: Patients with graft-donor T cell macrochimerism had high graft-versus-host to host-versus-graft clonal ratios in allografts.

Repertoires were generated with immunoSEQ multiplex PCR, while TCRdb's copy carries only in-frame clones and drops some. The sample lists tens of thousands of clones, approximately 94% occurring once. With regard to this clone: Its antigen is still unknown.

The V gene lost 0 bases and the J gene lost 5 bases, with 7 bases spanning the gap. Germline-derived CDR1 and CDR2 are MGHRA and YSYEKL. This CDR3 has 13 amino acids. This chain connects TRBV4-1 to TRBJ1-2; a possible D gene is TRBD1 (5 bases). The sequences come from unstimulated CD4+ T cells sorted from spleen or lymph node cells, collected before transplant. This sequence was found in a human donor who was the organ donor for an intestinal transplant. The CDR3 protein is CASSQDGGYGYTF. CDR3 DNA sequence: TGCGCCAGCAGCCAAGATGGGGGTTATGGCTACACCTTC.